The rows below give T cell receptor beta chains drawn from one sample of a study of glioma-infiltrating T cells after dendritic cell vaccination. This table comes from immunoSEQ multiplex PCR, and its TCRdb copy is limited to in-frame clones, with some not included. This sample has tens of thousands of clones; around 87% occur once, and the top ten carry 2% to 2.5%. Sequenced material: blood, taken after dendritic cell vaccination. The receptors were gathered from a human donor with glioblastoma. Each CDR3 is given with its conserved first and last residue. Fields, in order: J gene, V gene, D gene, clone size, CDR3 DNA, CDR3 protein. D genes are given only for firm matches. Size is omitted from some rows. Given values are once, few, many or a class for expanded clones.

j_gene: TRBJ2-4; v_gene: TRBV7-2; d_gene: NA; abundance: NA; CDR3nt: TGTGCCAGCAGCTCCGGAGCCAAAAACATTCAGTACTTC; CDR3aa: CASSSGAKNIQYF
j_gene: TRBJ1-1; v_gene: TRBV30; d_gene: TRBD1; abundance: NA; CDR3nt: TGTGCCTGGAGTTATCAGGGGGCAGGAGAAGCTTTCTTT; CDR3aa: CAWSYQGAGEAFF
j_gene: TRBJ1-1; v_gene: TRBV19; d_gene: NA; abundance: NA; CDR3nt: TGTGCCAGTAGTATCGGATCCCTCAGGGGCGGGAGGGAAGCTTTCTTT; CDR3aa: CASSIGSLRGGREAFF
j_gene: TRBJ2-7; v_gene: TRBV18; d_gene: NA; abundance: NA; CDR3nt: TGTGCCAGCTCACCACCATATAACAGGTTGCGAGGGTACTTC; CDR3aa: CASSPPYNRLRGYF
j_gene: TRBJ1-1; v_gene: TRBV11-2; d_gene: NA; abundance: NA; CDR3nt: TGTGCCAGCAGATCCGACCGAGGAGCTTTCTTT; CDR3aa: CASRSDRGAFF
j_gene: TRBJ1-2; v_gene: TRBV19; d_gene: TRBD1; abundance: NA; CDR3nt: TGTGCCAGCATCTGGACAGGGCAAGCTAACTATGGCTACACCTTC; CDR3aa: CASIWTGQANYGYTF
j_gene: TRBJ1-1; v_gene: TRBV6-6; d_gene: NA; abundance: NA; CDR3nt: TGTGCCAGCAGTTACCAGGGTGGCGGCACTGAAGCTTTCTTT; CDR3aa: CASSYQGGGTEAFF
j_gene: TRBJ2-1; v_gene: TRBV5-1; d_gene: NA; abundance: NA; CDR3nt: TGCGCCAGCAGCTTGGATGCAGGGTACAACAATGAGCAGTTCTTC; CDR3aa: CASSLDAGYNNEQFF
j_gene: TRBJ2-1; v_gene: TRBV21-1; d_gene: NA; abundance: few; CDR3nt: TGTGCCAGCAGCATCGCGAATGAGCAGTTCTTC; CDR3aa: CASSIANEQFF
j_gene: TRBJ1-1; v_gene: TRBV5-1; d_gene: NA; abundance: NA; CDR3nt: TGCGCCAGCAGCTTGGCCGGGTATACTGAAGCTTTCTTT; CDR3aa: CASSLAGYTEAFF
j_gene: TRBJ1-2; v_gene: TRBV19; d_gene: NA; abundance: NA; CDR3nt: TGTGCCAGTAGTATAGCGGACAGACCACTCTATGGCTACACCTTC; CDR3aa: CASSIADRPLYGYTF
j_gene: TRBJ1-4; v_gene: TRBV9; d_gene: NA; abundance: NA; CDR3nt: TGTGCCAGCAGCGTAGTGTCAGGCCTTGATGAAAAACTGTTTTTT; CDR3aa: CASSVVSGLDEKLFF
j_gene: TRBJ1-2; v_gene: TRBV6-5; d_gene: TRBD1; abundance: NA; CDR3nt: TGTGCCACCGGGGACAGCCTCAATGGCTACACCTTC; CDR3aa: CATGDSLNGYTF
j_gene: TRBJ2-1; v_gene: TRBV6-1; d_gene: NA; abundance: NA; CDR3nt: TGTGCCAGCAGTCCCGCGGGTACATACAATGAGCAGTTCTTC; CDR3aa: CASSPAGTYNEQFF
j_gene: TRBJ1-2; v_gene: TRBV7-9; d_gene: NA; abundance: once; CDR3nt: TGTGCCAGCAGCCTAACAGGCCAGGCCCCGGTGGCCTTC; CDR3aa: CASSLTGQAPVAF